This T cell receptor beta chain was found in a study of T cells in Graves' hyperthyroidism and ophthalmopathy. This clonotype has at least ten counts. CDR3 length: 15 amino acids. Germline V gene data show CDR1 as PRHDT and CDR2 as FYEKMQ (reference sequence). V was cut by 5 bases and J by 2 bases, with 16 bases left in between. RNA transcripts yielded amplified TCR beta CDR3 regions. Primed by the HTBI set, a first-round RT-PCR was run on the TCR CDR3. TCRdb re-called the multiplex PCR reads with MiXCR, one entry per CDR3 protein. Of roughly 500,000 distinct CDR3 sequences listed, just over 45% are singletons.

Sequenced: peripheral blood or thyroid tissue (not recorded which). The gene calls are TRBV13 and TRBJ2-7, with D possibly called TRBD1 or TRBD2 (5 bases each). The sequence came from an adult woman with Graves' disease, either hyperthyroidism or ophthalmopathy (not recorded which). Written as DNA, the CDR3 is TGTGCCAGCAGCGTTGGGACGGTCGATCCCTACGAGCAGTACTTC. Protein sequence: CASSVGTVDPYEQYF.